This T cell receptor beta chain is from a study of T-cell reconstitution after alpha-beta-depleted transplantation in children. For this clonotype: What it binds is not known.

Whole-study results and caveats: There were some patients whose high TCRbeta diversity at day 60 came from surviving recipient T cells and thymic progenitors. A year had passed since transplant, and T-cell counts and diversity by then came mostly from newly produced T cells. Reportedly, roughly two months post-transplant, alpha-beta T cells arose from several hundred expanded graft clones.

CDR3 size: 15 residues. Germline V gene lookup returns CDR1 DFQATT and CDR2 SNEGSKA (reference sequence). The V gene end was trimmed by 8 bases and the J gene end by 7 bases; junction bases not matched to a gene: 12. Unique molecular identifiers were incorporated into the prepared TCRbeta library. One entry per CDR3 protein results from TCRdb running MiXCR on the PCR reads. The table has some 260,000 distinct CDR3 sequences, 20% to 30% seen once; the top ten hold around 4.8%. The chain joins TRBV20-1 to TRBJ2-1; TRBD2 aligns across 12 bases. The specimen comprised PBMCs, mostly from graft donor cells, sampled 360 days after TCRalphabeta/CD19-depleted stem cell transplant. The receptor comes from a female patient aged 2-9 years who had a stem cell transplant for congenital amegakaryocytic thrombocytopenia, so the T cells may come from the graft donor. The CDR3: CSSGLAGSLGNEQFF. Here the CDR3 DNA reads TGCAGTTCGGGACTAGCGGGCTCTCTCGGGAATGAGCAGTTCTTC.